This T cell receptor beta chain was captured in a study of CD8+ T cells in alopecia areata (dated by TCRdb to between 2017 and 2018). As for the study more broadly: High-throughput TCRbeta sequencing was used to examine T cell clonal expansion in alopecia areata in both the C3H/HeJ mouse model and human patients. On the human side, TCRbeta sequencing was run on scalp tissue and on sorted CD4+ and CD8+ peripheral blood T cells from healthy controls and from alopecia areata patients with either patchy or totalis/universalis disease. Clonality in the scalp was compared among normal scalp (n=4), patchy alopecia areata scalp (n=8), and alopecia totalis/universalis scalp (n=8). RNA was obtained with the PAXgene miRNA kit for fixed scalp, the miRNeasy kit for PBMCs, and the RNeasy kit for mouse skin. immunoSEQ multiplex PCR using 35 Vbeta forward primers and 13 Jbeta reverse primers was used to amplify TCRbeta CDR3 regions.

The method was the immunoSEQ multiplex PCR assay. RNA was extracted from all samples and reverse transcribed into cDNA, which served as template for TCR sequencing. SuperScript III was used for first-strand cDNA synthesis, primed with a 2:1 mix of oligo-dT and random hexamers. Amplification bias was assessed with a synthetic immune receptor repertoire, and residual bias was removed computationally. Per the original workflow: After raw reads were preprocessed to remove errors, the CDR3 was defined following IMGT conventions as running from the conserved cysteine to phenylalanine. Clonality was computed as 1 minus the Shannon entropy, with the entropy normalized by log2 of the number of productive unique TCRs. Whether each scalp clone was CD4 or CD8 was inferred by checking scalp TCRbeta sequences against the CD4 and CD8 repertoires from sorted blood. The table was pulled from immuneACCESS by TCRdb, which kept in-frame rearrangements only. Such tables lose some clones; where checked, under half of the loss comes from unresolved V genes, and the rest has no known cause. The DNA was the basis for D and trimming; V, J and clone size are from that table. Present in this sample are approximately 89,000 clones, 51% of which were seen just once. Around 5% of the sample goes to the ten largest clones.

Turning to this clone: Its binding antigen is unknown. Per-base qualities were not stored, and no clone one base away is much larger.

Overall study results and their limits: Higher clonality and more expanded CD8+ clones were observed in lesional scalp than in normal scalp, particularly in alopecia totalis/universalis, a finding suggestive of antigenic drive. Unlike mouse skin, where gammadelta T cells dominate, normal human skin contains resident alphabeta T cells that get sequenced too, which complicates analysis of the scalp TCR repertoire. Shared TCR sequences between patients were less evident than in mice, which may be partly attributable to HLA diversity in the patient population.

The V end gives up 4 bases and the J end 1 base, leaving 3 bases in the junction not matched to a gene. CDR1 and CDR2 were assigned from the germline V gene as SGHAT and FQNNGV. The CDR3 contains 16 residues, cysteine and phenylalanine counted. Of the read, only the CDR3 DNA is kept; its 48 bases are in frame from base 1. From alopecia areata patients, peripheral blood was collected along with lesional scalp punch biopsies. PBMCs were separated by density centrifugation and stained for CD3, CD4 and CD8, after which CD4+ and CD8+ T cells were sorted on a FACSAria. Alopecia areata patients who were not treated were recruited through a multicenter biomarker study. For roughly 5 biomarker-study patients, blood CD8+ T cells were further sorted into NKG2D-low and NKG2D-high fractions.

The rearranged segments are TRBV11-2 and TRBJ2-5, with 13 junctional bases fitting TRBD2. The clonotype comes from a human donor with alopecia areata. Sequencing input: NKG2D-high CD8+ T cells sorted from blood. The sample's cell subset or site label is to be understood as: sorted CD8+ NKG2D-high blood T cells. The CDR3 here reads CASSSWTSGGQETQYF. The nucleotide sequence reads as follows: TGTGCCAGCAGCTCATGGACTAGCGGGGGCCAAGAGACCCAGTACTTC. The full variable domain, with segments outside the CDR3 supplied by the reference TRBV11-2 and TRBJ2-5 proteins, appears as EAGVAQSPRYKIIEKRQSVAFWCNPISGHATLYWYQQILGQGPKLLIQFQNNGVVDDSQLPKDRFSAERLKGVDSTLKIQPAKLEDSAVYLCASSSWTSGGQETQYFGPGTRLLVL.